The 21 T cell receptor beta chains below all came from one sample that was sequenced in a study of blood T cell repertoires in COVID-19. Libraries were prepared by immunoSEQ multiplex PCR; TCRdb keeps only in-frame clonotypes and omits some of them. The sample has 200,000 to 300,000 clones, roughly 90% seen once; the top ten hold more than 3.5%. Sequencing was done on a sample of PBMCs or T cells enriched from blood (not recorded which). These receptors were obtained from a woman between 25 and 40 years old who had recovered from COVID-19.

This chain links TRBV28 with TRBJ1-1; D uncertain. The CDR3 consists of 14 residues. Germline CDR1 is MDHEN and CDR2 is SYDVKM. V was trimmed by 2 bases and J by 5 bases, leaving 12 bases between them. CDR3 nucleotides: TGTGCCAGCAGTTTAGTGTCAGGAGGAACTGAAGCTTTCTTT. Protein: CASSLVSGGTEAFF. Using reference TRBV28 and TRBJ1-1 for the parts outside the CDR3, the full variable domain is DVKVTQSSRYLVKRTGEKVFLECVQDMDHENMFWYRQDPGLGLRLIYFSYDVKMKEKGDIPEGYSVSREKKERFSLILESASTNQTSMYLCASSLVSGGTEAFFGQGTRLTVV.

The CDR3 DNA is TGTGCCACGAGACTTGCGGGAGGACAAGAGCAGTACTTC. Its protein product is CATRLAGGQEQYF. The chain uses TRBV15 and TRBJ2-7; the match to TRBD2 covers 8 bases. Unmatched junction bases numbered 11, after V lost 9 bases and J lost 7 bases. CDR1 is LNHNV and CDR2 is YYDKDF in the germline V gene (reference sequence). CDR3 length equals 13 residues.

The sample holds a few counts of this clone. The chain employs TRBV5-1 and TRBJ2-2; TRBD2 matches 10 bases. The J segment lost 0 bases and the V segment lost 1 base, leaving 0 bases of the junction unmatched. Germline V gene data show CDR1 as SGHRS and CDR2 as YFSETQ. The CDR3 covers 16 residues. The CDR3 DNA is TGCGCCAGCAGCTTGACTAGCGGGACGAACACCGGGGAGCTGTTTTTT. Its translation is CASSLTSGTNTGELFF. Full variable domain (missing parts from reference TRBV5-1 and TRBJ2-2): KAGVTQTPRYLIKTRGQQVTLSCSPISGHRSVSWYQQTPGQGLQFLFEYFSETQRNKGNFPGRFSGRQFSNSRSEMNVSTLELGDSALYLCASSLTSGTNTGELFFGEGSRLTVL.

The chain is built from TRBV9 and TRBJ1-3; weak D call: TRBD1 (6 bases). Per the germline V gene, CDR1 is SGDLS and CDR2 is YYNGEE. The V gene lost 2 bases and the J gene lost 4 bases, with 16 bases spanning the gap. The CDR3 has 16 residues. The CDR3 DNA reads as TGTGCCAGCAGCGTCGGGACATTCGACCTCGGAAACACCATATATTTT. This translates into CASSVGTFDLGNTIYF.

The chain carries TRBV25-1 and TRBJ2-7, with D perhaps TRBD1 (5 bases). CDR1 and CDR2 (germline): MGHDK, SYGVNS. With 6 bases removed from V and 3 bases from J, the gap between germline ends came to 12 bases. The CDR3 runs 13 residues. The CDR3 DNA follows: TGTGCCAGCAGAGGGGATATATTCTACGAGCAGTACTTC. It codes for CASRGDIFYEQYF.

The rearrangement links TRBV4-3 to TRBJ1-3; D remains ambiguous. V gave up 0 bases and J gave up 8 bases, with 8 bases separating them. The CDR3 consists of 13 residues. CDR1 and CDR2 from the germline V gene are LGHNA and YSLEER. CDR3: CASSQESGYTIYF. The CDR3 DNA reads as TGCGCCAGCAGCCAAGAGTCAGGTTACACCATATATTTT.

This chain uses TRBV4-2 with TRBJ1-6, with no clear D. CDR3 length: 16 residues. Germline assignment: CDR1 LGHNA and CDR2 YNFKEQ. Trimming pared 4 bases from V and 7 bases from J, leaving 17 bases between. The CDR3 reads CASSRFRRYKNSPLHF. Written as DNA, the CDR3 is TGTGCCAGCAGCCGGTTCAGGCGTTACAAGAATTCACCCCTCCACTTT.

The V gene is TRBV3-1 (or the pseudogene TRBV3-2), the J gene TRBJ1-1; no definite D call. Germline V lookup: CDR1 LGHDT, CDR2 YNNKEL (reference sequence). Trimming took off 7 bases at V and 1 base at J, with 16 bases between the two ends. The CDR3 runs 15 residues. The CDR3: CASILKGGRNTEAFF. The CDR3 nucleotides are TGTGCCAGCATCCTAAAGGGAGGGAGGAACACTGAAGCTTTCTTT.

The chain combines TRBV12-3 or TRBV12-4 with TRBJ2-7; D gene unclear. V was cut by 4 bases and J by 4 bases, with 2 bases left in between. The CDR3 spans 10 residues. The CDR3 protein is CASSSYEQYF. The DNA of the CDR3 is TGTGCCAGCAGTTCTTACGAGCAGTACTTC.

This clone has only a few counts. V is TRBV6-1 and J is TRBJ1-2, with D possibly being TRBD1 (5 bases). This CDR3 spans 14 amino acids. Germline CDR1 reads MNHNS; CDR2 reads SASEGT. V gave up 2 bases and J gave up 4 bases, with 11 bases separating them. CDR3 sequence (DNA): TGTGCCAGCAGTGAACAGGGATGGGGCTATGGCTACACCTTC. Encoded protein: CASSEQGWGYGYTF.

The genes are TRBV28 and TRBJ2-2; 8 bases match TRBD1. The germline V gene has CDR1 MDHEN and CDR2 SYDVKM. The CDR3 contains 14 residues. V shed 5 bases and J 4 bases; nucleotides not matched to a gene: 3. CDR3 nucleotide sequence: TGTGCCAGCAGTCGACAGGGGAGCACCGGGGAGCTGTTTTTT. It codes for CASSRQGSTGELFF.

In its sample, this clone was seen a few times. V is TRBV19 and J is TRBJ2-7; 7 bases match TRBD2. CDR3 length: 14 residues. Germline V gives CDR1 LNHDA, CDR2 SQIVND (reference sequence). V trimming: 4 bases; J trimming: 0 bases; junction bases outside the gene matches: 3. This CDR3 is CASSNSGGSYEQYF. DNA for the CDR3: TGTGCCAGTAGTAATTCGGGGGGCTCCTACGAGCAGTACTTC.

This chain joins TRBV4-2 and TRBJ2-1; TRBD2 matches 8 bases. The CDR3 sequence is 16 residues long. The germline V gene encodes CDR1 LGHNA and CDR2 YNFKEQ. V shed 0 bases and J 4 bases; nucleotides not matched to a gene: 5. CDR3 in amino acids: CASSQEQRELYNEQFF. The CDR3 DNA follows: TGTGCCAGCAGCCAAGAACAGCGGGAGCTTTACAATGAGCAGTTCTTC.

DNA of the CDR3: TGTGCCAGCAGCAAAGCGACGACTTACAGGGGGCCTTCTGGCACAGATACGCAGTATTTT. Translating it yields CASSKATTYRGPSGTDTQYF. The chain uses TRBV21-1 and TRBJ2-3; the table names TRBD1, a call not compared with the DNA. TRBV21-1 is labeled a pseudogene. The CDR3 spans 20 residues.

The chain recombines TRBV5-6 with TRBJ1-1; TRBD1 matches at 7 bases. Germline trimming cut 4 bases from V and 4 bases from J; bases unmatched to any gene: 7. Germline V CDR1 and CDR2: SGHDT, YYEEEE. The CDR3 has 14 residues. The CDR3 here is CASSQGVRLTEAFF. The DNA of the CDR3 is TGTGCCAGCAGCCAGGGGGTGAGGCTCACTGAAGCTTTCTTT.

The chain couples TRBV5-1 to TRBJ2-1; 7 bases fit TRBD2. The V segment lost 3 bases and the J segment 8 bases; nucleotides outside the gene matches: 11. CDR3 length: 15 amino acids. CDR1 SGHRS and CDR2 YFSETQ come from the germline V gene. The CDR3 protein is CASSSLRGRNYEQFF. The CDR3 DNA is TGCGCCAGCAGCTCCCTTCGCGGGAGAAATTATGAGCAGTTCTTC.

The chain couples TRBV19 to TRBJ2-1; a weak D match, TRBD1 (7 bases). The CDR3 loop spans 17 amino acids. The germline V gene has CDR1 LNHDA and CDR2 SQIVND (reference sequence). V lost 9 bases and J 8 bases, leaving 29 bases between the germline ends. As DNA, the CDR3 is TGTGCCAGCCGTGGGGACAGCAGACTAGTTTCATATGATGAGCAGTTCTTC. Amino acid sequence: CASRGDSRLVSYDEQFF.

The gene calls are TRBV28 and TRBJ1-4; TRBD1 matches 11 bases. This CDR3 is 12 amino acids long. Germline lookup yields CDR1 MDHEN and CDR2 SYDVKM. V was pared by 11 bases and J by 5 bases, with 1 base of the junction left unmatched. CDR3 region: CAGQGANEKLFF. In DNA, the CDR3 is TGTGCCGGACAGGGGGCGAATGAAAAACTGTTTTTT.

This chain links TRBV6-5 with TRBJ2-7, with a tentative D call TRBD1 (7 bases). Germline values: CDR1 MNHEY, CDR2 SVGAGI. This CDR3 has 16 amino acids. The germline V and J ends were trimmed by 3 bases and 6 bases, with 21 bases remaining between them. This CDR3 is CASSYTEGRGEREQYF. The CDR3 DNA sequence: TGTGCCAGCAGTTATACAGAGGGCAGGGGGGAGCGCGAGCAGTACTTC.

The genes are TRBV9 and TRBJ2-1; 7 bases are a match to TRBD1. The CDR3 extends over 16 amino acids. CDR1 and CDR2 (germline): SGDLS, YYNGEE. Trimming removed 3 bases from V and 4 bases from J; junction bases left unmatched: 10. The CDR3 loop is CASSEQQGTDYNEQFF. In DNA form, the CDR3 reads TGTGCCAGCAGCGAACAACAGGGGACAGATTACAATGAGCAGTTCTTC.

V gene TRBV5-8 combines with J gene TRBJ1-4; D is uncertain. V lost 3 bases and J 7 bases, leaving 16 bases between the germline ends. The CDR3 runs to 15 residues. Germline CDR1 is SGHTS and CDR2 is YDEGEE. The CDR3 nucleotides are TGTGCCAGCAGCTCGATAATAGGACGGGGTGAAAAACTGTTTTTT. This gives the protein CASSSIIGRGEKLFF.